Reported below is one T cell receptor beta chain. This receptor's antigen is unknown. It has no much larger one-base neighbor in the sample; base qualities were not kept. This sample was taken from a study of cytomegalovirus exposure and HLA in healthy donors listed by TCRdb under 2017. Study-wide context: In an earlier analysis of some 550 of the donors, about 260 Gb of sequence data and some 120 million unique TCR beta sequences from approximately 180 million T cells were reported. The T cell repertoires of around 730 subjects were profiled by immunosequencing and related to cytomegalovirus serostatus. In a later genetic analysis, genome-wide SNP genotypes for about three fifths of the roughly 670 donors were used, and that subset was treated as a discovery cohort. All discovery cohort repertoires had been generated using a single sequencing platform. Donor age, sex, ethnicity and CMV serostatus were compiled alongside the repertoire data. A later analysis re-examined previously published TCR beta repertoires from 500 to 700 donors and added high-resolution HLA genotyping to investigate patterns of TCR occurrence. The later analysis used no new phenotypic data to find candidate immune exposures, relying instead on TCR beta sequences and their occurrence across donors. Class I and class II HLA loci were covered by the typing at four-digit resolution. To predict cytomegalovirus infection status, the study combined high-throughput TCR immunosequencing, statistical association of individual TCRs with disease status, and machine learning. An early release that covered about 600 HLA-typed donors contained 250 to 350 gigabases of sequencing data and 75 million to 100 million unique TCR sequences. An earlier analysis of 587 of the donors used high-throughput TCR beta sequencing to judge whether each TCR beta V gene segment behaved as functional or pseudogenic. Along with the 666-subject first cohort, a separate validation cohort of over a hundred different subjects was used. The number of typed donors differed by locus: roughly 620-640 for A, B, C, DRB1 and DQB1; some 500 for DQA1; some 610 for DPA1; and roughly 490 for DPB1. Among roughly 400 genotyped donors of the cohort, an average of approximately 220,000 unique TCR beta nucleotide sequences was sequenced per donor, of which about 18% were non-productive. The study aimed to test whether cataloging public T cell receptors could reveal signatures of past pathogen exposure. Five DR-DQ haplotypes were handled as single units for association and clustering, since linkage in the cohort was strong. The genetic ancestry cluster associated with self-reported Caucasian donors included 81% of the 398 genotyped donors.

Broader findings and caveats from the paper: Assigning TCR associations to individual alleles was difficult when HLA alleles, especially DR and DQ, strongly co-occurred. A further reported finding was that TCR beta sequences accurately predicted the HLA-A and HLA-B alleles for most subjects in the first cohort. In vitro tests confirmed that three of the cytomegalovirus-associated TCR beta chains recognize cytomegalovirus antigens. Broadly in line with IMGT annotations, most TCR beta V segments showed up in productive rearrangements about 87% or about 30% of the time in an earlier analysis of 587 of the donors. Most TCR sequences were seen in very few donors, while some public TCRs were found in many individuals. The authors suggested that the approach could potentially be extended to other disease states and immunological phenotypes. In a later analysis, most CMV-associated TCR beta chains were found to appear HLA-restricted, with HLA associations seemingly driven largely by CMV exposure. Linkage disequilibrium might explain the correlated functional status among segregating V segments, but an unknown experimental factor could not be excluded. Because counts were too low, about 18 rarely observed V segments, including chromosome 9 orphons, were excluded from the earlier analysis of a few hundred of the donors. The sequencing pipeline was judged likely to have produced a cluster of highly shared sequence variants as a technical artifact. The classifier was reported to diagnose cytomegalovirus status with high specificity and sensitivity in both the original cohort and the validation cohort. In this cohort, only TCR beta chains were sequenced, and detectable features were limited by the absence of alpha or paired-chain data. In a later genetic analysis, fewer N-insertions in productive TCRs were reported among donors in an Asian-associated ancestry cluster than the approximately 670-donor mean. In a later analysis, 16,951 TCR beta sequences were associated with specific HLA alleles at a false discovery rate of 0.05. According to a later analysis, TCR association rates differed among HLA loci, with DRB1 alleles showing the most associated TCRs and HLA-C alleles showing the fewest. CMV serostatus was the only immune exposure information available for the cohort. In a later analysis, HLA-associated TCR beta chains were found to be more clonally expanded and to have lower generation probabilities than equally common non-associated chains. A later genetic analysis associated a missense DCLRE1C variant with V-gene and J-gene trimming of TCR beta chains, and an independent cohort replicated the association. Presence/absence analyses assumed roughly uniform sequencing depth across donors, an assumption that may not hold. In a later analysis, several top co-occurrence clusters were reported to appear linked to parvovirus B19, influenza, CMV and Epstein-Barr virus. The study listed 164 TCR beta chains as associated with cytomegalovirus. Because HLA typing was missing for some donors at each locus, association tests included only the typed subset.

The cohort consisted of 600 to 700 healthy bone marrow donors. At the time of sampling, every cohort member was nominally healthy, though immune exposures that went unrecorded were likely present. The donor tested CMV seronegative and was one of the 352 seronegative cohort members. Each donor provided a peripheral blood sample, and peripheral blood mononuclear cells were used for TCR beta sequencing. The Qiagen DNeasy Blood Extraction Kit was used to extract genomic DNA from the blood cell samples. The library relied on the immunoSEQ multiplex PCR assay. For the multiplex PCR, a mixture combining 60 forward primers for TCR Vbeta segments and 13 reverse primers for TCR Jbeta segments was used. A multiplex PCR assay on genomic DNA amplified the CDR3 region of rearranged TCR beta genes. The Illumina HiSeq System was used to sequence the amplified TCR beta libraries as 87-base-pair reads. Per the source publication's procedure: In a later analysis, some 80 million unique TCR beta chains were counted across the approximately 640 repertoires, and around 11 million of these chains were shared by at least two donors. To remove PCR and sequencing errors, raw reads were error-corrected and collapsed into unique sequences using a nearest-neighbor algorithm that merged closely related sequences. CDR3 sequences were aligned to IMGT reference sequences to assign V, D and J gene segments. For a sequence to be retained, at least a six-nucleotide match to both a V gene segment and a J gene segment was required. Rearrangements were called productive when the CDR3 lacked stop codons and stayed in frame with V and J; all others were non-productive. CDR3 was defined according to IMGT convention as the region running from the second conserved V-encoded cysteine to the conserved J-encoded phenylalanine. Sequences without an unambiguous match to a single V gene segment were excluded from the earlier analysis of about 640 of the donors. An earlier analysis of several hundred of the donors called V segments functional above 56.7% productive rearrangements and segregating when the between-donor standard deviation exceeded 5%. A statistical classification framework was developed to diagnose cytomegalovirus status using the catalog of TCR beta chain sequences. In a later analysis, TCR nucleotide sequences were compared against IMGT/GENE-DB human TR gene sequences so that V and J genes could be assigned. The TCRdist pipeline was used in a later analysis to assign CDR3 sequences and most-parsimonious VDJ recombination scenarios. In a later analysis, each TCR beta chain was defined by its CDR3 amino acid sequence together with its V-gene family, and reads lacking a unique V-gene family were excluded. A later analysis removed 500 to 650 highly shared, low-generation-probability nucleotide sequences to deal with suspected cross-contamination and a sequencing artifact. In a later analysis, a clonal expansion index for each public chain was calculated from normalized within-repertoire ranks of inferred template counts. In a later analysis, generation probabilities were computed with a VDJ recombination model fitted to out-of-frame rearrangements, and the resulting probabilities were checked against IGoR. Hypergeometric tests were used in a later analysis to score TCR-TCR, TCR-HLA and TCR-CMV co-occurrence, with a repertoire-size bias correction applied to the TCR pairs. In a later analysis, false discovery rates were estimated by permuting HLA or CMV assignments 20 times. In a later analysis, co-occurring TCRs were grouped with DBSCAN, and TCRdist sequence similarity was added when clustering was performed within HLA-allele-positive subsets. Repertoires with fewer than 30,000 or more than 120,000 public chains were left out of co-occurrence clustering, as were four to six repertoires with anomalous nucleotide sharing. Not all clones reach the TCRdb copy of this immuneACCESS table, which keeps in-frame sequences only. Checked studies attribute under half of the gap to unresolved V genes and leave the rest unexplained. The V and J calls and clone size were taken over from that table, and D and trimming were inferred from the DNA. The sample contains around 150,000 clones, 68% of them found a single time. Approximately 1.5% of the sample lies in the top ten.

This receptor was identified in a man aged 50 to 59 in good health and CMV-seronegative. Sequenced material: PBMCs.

The CDR3 has the sequence CASSLDQGNGAGGPYEQFF. The nucleotide sequence is given as TGTGCCAGCAGCTTAGACCAGGGAAACGGAGCGGGGGGGCCGTATGAGCAGTTCTTC. In this chain, TRBV7-7 is recombined with TRBJ2-1, with TRBD2 identical over 10 junction bases. V is trimmed back by 1 base and J by 8 bases, and the junction contains 17 bases that no gene match accounts for. The CDR1 and CDR2 encoded by the germline V gene (reference sequence) are SSHAT and FNYEAQ. The CDR3 contains 19 residues, cysteine and phenylalanine counted. Just CDR3 DNA is preserved here, 57 bases in frame from base 1. Extended through the reference TRBV7-7 and TRBJ2-1 proteins, this CDR3 yields the full variable domain: GAGVSQSPRYKVTKRGQDVTLRCDPISSHATLYWYQQALGQGPEFLTYFNYEAQPDKSGLPSDRFSAERPEGSISTLTIQRTEQRDSAMYRCASSLDQGNGAGGPYEQFFGPGTRLTVL.